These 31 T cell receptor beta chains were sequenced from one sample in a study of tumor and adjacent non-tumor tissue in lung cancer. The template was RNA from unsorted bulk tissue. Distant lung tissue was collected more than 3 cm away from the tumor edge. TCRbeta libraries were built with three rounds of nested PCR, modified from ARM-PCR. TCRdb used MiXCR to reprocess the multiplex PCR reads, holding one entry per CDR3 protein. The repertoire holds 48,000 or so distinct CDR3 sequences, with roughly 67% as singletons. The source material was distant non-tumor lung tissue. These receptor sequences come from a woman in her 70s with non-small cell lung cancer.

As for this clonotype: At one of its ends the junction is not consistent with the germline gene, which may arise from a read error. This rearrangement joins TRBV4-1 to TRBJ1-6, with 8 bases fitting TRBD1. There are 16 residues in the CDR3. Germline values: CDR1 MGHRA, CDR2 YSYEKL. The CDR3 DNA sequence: TGCGCCAACAGCCAGCCGGACAGGGAAAGGGATTCACCCCTCCACTTT. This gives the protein CANSQPDRERDSPLHF.

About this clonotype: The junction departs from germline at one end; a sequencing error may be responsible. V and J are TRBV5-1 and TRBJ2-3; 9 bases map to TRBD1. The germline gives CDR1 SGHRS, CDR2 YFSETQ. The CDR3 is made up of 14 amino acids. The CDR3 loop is CTSSRDRVTDTQYF. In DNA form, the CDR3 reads TGCACCAGCAGCCGGGACAGGGTGACAGATACGCAGTATTTT.

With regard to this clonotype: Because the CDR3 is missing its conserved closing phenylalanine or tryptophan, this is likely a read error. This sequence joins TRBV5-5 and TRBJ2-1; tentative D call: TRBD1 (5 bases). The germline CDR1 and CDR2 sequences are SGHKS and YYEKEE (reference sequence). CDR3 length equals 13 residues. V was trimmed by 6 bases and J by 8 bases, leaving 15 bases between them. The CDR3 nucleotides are TGTGCCAGCACCGGACAAGGGGCATATGAGCAGTTCCTC. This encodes CASTGQGAYEQFL.

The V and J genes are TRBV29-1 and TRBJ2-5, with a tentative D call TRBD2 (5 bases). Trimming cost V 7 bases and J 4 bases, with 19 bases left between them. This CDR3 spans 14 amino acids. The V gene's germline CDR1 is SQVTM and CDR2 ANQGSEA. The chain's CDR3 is CSAVVSGYGETQYF. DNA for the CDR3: TGCAGCGCTGTTGTATCGGGGTACGGAGAGACCCAGTACTTC.

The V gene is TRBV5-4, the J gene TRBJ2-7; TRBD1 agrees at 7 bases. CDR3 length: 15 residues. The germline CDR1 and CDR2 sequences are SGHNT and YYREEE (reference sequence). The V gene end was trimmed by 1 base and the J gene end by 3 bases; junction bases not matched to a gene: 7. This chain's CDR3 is CASSLLPGQNYEQYF. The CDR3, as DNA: TGTGCCAGCAGCTTGCTCCCGGGACAGAACTACGAGCAGTACTTC.

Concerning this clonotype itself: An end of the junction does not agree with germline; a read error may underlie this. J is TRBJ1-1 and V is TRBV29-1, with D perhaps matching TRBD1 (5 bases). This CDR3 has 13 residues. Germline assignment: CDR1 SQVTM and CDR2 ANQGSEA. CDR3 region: CNVSRDRNTEDFF. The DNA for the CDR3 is TGCAACGTTAGTAGGGACCGGAACACTGAAGATTTCTTT.

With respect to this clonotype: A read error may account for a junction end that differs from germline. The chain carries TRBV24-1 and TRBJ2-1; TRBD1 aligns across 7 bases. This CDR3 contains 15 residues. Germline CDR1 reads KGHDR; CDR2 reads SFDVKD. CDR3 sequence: CTTSDSRGLRNEQFF. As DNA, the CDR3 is TGTACCACCAGTGATTCAAGGGGGCTGAGAAATGAGCAGTTCTTC.

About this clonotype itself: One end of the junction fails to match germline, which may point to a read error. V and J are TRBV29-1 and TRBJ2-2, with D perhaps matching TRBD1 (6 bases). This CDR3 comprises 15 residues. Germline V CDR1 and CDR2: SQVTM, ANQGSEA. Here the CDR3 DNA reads TGCAGCGTTCCACAGGGTGCCGGAGACACCGGGAAGCTGTTTTTT. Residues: CSVPQGAGDTGKLFF.

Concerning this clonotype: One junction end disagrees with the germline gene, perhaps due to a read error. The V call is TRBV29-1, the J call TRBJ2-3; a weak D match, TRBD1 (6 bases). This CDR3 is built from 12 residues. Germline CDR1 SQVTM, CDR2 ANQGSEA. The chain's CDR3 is CSVQGQQNTQYF. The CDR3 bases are TGTAGCGTTCAGGGGCAACAAAATACGCAGTATTTT.

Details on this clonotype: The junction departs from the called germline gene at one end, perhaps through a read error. The CDR3 region is CASSRMVYNEQFF. The CDR3 DNA reads as TGTGCCAGCAGTCGGATGGTCTACAATGAACAGTTCTTC. The gene calls are TRBV7-9 and TRBJ2-1; D uncertain. This CDR3 region has 13 residues. Germline V gives CDR1 SEHNR, CDR2 FQNEAQ (reference sequence).

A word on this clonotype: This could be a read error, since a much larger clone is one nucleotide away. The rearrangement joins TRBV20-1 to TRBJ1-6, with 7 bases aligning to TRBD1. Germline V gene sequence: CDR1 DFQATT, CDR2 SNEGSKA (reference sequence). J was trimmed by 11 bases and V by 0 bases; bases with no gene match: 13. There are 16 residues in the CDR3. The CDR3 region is CSAREETRGWNTPLHF. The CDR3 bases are TGCAGTGCTAGAGAGGAAACCAGGGGGTGGAATACACCCCTCCACTTT.

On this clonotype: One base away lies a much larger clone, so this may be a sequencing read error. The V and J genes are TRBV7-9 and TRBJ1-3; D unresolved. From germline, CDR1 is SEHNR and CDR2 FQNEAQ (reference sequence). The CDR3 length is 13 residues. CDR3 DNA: TGTGCCAGCAACTTAGATTCAGCAAACACCATATATTTT. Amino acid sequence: CASNLDSANTIYF.

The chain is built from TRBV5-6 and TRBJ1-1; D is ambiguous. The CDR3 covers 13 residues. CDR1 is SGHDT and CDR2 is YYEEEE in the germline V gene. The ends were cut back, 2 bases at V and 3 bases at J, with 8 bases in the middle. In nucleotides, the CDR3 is TGTGCCAGCAGCTTATTCATGGACACTGAAGCTTTCTTT. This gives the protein CASSLFMDTEAFF.

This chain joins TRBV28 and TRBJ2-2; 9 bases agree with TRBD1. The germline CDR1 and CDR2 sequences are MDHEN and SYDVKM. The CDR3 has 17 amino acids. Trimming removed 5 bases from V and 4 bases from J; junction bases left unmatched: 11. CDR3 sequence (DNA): TGTGCCAGCAGTAGGGACAGGGATGCCCTAGTCACCGGGGAGCTGTTTTTT. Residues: CASSRDRDALVTGELFF.

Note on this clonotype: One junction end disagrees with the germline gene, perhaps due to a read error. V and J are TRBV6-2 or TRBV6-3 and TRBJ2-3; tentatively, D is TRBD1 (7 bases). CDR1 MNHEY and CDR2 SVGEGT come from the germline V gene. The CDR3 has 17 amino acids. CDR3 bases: TGTGCCAGCAGTCCCTTTTCCGGACTAACGGGGACAGATACGCGGTATTTT. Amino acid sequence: CASSPFSGLTGTDTRYF.

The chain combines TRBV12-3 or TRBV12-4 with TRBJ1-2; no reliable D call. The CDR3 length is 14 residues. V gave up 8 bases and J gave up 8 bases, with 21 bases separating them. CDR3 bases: TGTGCCAGCCAACCTGAGATGGCGCGTGTGGGCTACACCTTC. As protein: CASQPEMARVGYTF.

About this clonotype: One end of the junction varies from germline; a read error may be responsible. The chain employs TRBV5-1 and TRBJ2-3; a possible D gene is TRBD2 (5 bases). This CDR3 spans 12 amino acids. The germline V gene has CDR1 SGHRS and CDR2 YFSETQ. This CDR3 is CASSRTSDMQYF. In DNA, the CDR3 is TGCGCCAGCAGTCGGACTTCAGATATGCAGTATTTT.

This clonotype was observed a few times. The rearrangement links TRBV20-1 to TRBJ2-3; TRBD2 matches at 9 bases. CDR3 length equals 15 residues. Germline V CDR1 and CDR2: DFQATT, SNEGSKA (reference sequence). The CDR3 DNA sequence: TGCGGTCCGTACGGGGCGGGAGGGCCCACAGATACGCAGTATTTT. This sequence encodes CGPYGAGGPTDTQYF.

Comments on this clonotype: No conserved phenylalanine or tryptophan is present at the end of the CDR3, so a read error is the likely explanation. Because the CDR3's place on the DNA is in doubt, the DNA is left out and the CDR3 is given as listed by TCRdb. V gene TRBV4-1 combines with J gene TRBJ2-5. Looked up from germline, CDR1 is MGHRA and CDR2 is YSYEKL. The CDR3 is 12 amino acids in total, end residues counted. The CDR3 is CASSQDTETRYS.

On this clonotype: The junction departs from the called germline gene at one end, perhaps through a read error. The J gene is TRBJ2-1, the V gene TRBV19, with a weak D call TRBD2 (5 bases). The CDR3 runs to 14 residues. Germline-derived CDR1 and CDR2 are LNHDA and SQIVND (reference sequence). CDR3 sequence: CASSIEAAFDGQFF. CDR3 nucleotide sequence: TGTGCTAGTAGTATAGAAGCGGCATTCGATGGGCAATTCTTC.

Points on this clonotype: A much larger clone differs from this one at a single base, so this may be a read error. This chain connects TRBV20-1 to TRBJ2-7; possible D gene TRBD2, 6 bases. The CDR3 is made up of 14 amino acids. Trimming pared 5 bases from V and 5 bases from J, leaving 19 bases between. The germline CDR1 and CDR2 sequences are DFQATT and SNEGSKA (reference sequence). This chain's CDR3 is CSASRDLEHHEQYF. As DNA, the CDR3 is TGCAGTGCTTCGCGGGACTTGGAACACCACGAGCAGTACTTC.

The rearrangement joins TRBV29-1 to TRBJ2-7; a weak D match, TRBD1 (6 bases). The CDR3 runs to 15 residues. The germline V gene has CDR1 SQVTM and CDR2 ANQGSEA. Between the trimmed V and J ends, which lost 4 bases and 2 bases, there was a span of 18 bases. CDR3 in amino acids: CSVGGRGTRTYEQYF. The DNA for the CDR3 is TGCAGCGTTGGAGGAAGGGGGACACGAACCTACGAGCAGTACTTC.

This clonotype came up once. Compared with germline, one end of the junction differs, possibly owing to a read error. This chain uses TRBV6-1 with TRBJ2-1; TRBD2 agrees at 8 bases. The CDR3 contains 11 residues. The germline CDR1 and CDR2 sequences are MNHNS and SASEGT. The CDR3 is CASGGEGEQFF. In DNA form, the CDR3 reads TGCGCCAGCGGGGGAGAGGGGGAGCAATTCTTC.

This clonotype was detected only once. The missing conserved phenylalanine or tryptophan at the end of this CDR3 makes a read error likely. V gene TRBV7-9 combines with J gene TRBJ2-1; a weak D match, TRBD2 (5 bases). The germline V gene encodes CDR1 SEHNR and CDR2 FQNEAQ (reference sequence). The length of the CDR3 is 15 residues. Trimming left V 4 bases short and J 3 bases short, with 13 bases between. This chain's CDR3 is CASSSEVVNYNEQFL. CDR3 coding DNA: TGTGCCAGCAGCTCGGAGGTAGTGAACTACAATGAGCAGTTCTTA.

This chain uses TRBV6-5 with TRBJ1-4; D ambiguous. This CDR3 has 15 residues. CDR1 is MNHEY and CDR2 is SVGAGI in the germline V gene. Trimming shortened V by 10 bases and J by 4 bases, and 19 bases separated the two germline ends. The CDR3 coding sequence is TGTGCCATCAGACTCACACGACGTGATAATGAAAAACTGTTTTTT. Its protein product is CAIRLTRRDNEKLFF.

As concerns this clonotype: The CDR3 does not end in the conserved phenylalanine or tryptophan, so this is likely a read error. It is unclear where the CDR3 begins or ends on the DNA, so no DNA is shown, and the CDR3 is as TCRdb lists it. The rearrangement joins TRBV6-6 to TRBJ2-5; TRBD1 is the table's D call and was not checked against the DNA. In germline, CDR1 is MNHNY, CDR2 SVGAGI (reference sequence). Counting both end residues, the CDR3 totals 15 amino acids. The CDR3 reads CASSYASTGTAPIHI.

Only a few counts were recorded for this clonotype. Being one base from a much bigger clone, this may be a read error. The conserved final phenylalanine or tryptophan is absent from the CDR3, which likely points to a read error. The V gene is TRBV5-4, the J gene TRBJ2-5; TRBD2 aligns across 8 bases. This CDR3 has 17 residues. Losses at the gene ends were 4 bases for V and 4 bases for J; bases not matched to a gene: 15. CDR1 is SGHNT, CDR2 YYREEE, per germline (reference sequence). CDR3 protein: CASSQGALREVAETQYS. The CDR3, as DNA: TGTGCCAGCAGCCAAGGGGCCCTGCGGGAGGTTGCAGAGACCCAGTACTCC.

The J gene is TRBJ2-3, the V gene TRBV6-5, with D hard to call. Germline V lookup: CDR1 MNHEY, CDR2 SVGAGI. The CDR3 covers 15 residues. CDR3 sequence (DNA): TGTGCAATCAGTTACTCGTTTATGAACACAGATACTCTGTATTTT. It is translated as CAISYSFMNTDTLYF.

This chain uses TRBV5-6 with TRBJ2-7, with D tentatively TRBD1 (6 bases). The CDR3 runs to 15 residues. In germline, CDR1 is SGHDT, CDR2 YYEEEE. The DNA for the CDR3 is TGTACCGGCAGCTTCGGAGACAGGCCTTCCTACGAGCAGTACTTC. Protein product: CTGSFGDRPSYEQYF. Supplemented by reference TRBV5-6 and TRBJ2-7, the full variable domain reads DAGVTQSPTHLIKTRGQQVTLRCSPKSGHDTVSWYQQALGQGPQFIFQYYEEEERQRGNFPDRFSGHQFPNYSSELNVNALLLGDSALYLCTGSFGDRPSYEQYFGPGTRLTVT.

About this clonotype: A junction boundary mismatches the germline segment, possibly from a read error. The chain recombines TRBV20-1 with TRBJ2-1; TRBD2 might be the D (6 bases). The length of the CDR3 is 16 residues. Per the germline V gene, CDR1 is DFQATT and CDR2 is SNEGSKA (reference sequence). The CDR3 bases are TGCAGTGCTATACTAAGCCGGGAGATGGGCTACAATGAGCAGATCTTC. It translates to CSAILSREMGYNEQIF.

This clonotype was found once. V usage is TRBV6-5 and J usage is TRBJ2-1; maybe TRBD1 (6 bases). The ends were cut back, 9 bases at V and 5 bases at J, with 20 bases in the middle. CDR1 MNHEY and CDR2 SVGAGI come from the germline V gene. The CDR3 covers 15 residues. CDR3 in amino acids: CASSRETGPNNEQFF. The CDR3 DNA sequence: TGTGCCAGTAGTCGCGAGACAGGCCCTAACAATGAGCAGTTCTTC.